This T cell receptor beta chain was profiled in a study of blood T cell repertoires in COVID-19. Study at large: PBMCs, B-cell-depleted T cells, or T cells were the source of the cDNA or gDNA that made up the material.

In the source study's methods: Estimates of nucleated cell counts were drawn from the amplification of reference gene primers. Assay used: immunoSEQ multiplex PCR; TCRdb lists only in-frame clones, some missing. That table is the source of V, J and clone size, and D and trimming were worked out from the DNA. The sample consists of 200,000 or so clones, approximately 89% of them appearing once. Study members were between 18 and 89 years old and lived in roughly 24 US regions. This CDR3 is built from 15 residues. Germline lookup yields CDR1 KGHSH and CDR2 LQKENI. V was trimmed by 4 bases and J by 3 bases, leaving 13 bases between them.

The sequenced sample consisted of PBMCs or T cells enriched from blood (not recorded which). The clonotype was recovered from a young woman who had been exposed to COVID-19. This chain uses TRBV18 with TRBJ2-1; D unclear. CDR3 region: CASSRIQMNYNEQFF. As DNA, the CDR3 is TGTGCCAGCTCACGTATACAGATGAACTACAATGAGCAGTTCTTC.